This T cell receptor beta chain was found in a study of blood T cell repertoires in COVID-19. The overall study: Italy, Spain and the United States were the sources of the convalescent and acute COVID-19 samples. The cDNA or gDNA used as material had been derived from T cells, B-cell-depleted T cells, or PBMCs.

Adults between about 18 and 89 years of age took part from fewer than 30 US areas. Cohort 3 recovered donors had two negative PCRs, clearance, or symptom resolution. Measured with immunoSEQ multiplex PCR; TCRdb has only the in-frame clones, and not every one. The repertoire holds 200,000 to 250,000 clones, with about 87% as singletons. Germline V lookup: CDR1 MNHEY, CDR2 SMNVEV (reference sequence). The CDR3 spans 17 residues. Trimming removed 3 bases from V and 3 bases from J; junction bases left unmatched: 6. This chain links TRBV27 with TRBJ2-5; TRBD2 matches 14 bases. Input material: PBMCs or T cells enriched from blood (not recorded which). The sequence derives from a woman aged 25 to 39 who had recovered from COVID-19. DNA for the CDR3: TGTGCCAGCAGTTTGAGTCCGGGACTAGCGGGGGAAGAGACCCAGTACTTC. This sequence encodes CASSLSPGLAGEETQYF.